Sequencing of this T cell receptor beta chain was carried out in a study of blood T cell repertoires in COVID-19. Only one count was recorded for this clone. Generated by immunoSEQ multiplex PCR, the TCRdb table keeps only in-frame clones and is missing some. This table holds roughly 24,000 clones, 92% found once. The length of the CDR3 is 11 residues. V was cut by 4 bases and J by 8 bases, with 6 bases left in between. Germline V gene lookup returns CDR1 WSHSY and CDR2 SAAADI. This receptor was taken from a human donor in a cohort sampled during active COVID-19. J is TRBJ2-1 and V is TRBV10-2; unclear D gene. The sequenced sample consisted of peripheral blood. CDR3 amino acids: CASSGWHEQFF. The CDR3 bases are TGCGCCAGCAGTGGTTGGCATGAGCAGTTCTTC.